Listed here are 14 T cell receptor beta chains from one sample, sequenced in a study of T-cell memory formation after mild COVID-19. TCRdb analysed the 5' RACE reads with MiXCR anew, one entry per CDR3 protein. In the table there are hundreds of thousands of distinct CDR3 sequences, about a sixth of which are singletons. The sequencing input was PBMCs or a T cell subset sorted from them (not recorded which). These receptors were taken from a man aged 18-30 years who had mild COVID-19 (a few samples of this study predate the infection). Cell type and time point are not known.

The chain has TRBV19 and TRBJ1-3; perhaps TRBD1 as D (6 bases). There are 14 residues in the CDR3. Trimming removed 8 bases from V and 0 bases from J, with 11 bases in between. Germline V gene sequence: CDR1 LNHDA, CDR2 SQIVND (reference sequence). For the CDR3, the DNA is TGTGCCAGTGCCCAGGGGCACTCTGGAAACACCATATATTTT. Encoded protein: CASAQGHSGNTIYF.

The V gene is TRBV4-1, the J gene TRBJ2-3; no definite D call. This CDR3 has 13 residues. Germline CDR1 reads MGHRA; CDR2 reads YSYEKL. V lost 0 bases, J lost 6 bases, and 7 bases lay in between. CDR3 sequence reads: CASSQETWDTQYF. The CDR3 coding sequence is TGCGCCAGCAGCCAAGAAACATGGGATACGCAGTATTTT.

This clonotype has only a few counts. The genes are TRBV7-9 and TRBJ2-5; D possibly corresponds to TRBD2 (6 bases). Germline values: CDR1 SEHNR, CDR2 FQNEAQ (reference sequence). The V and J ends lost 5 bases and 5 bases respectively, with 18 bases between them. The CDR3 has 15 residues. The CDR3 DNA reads TGTGCCAGCAGCCCCGGGGTGGGGGAGGTCGAGACCCAGTACTTC. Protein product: CASSPGVGEVETQYF.

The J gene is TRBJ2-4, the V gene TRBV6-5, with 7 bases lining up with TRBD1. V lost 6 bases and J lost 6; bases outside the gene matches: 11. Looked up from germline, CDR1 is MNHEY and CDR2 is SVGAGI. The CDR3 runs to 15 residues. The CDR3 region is CASSHDRARGNIQYF. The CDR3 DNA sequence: TGTGCCAGCAGCCACGACAGGGCTCGGGGAAACATTCAGTACTTC.

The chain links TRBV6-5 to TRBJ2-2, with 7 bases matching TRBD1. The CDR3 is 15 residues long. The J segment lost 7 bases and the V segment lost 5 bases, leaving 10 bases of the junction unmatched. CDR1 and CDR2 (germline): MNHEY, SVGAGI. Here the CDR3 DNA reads TGTGCCAGCAGTCCTCCCCGGACAGGCGGCGGGGAGCTGTTTTTT. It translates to CASSPPRTGGGELFF.

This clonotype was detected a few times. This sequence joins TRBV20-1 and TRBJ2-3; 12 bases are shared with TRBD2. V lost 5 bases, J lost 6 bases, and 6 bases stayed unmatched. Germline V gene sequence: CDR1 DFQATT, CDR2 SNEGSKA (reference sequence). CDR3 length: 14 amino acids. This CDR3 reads CSASSGGAADTQYF. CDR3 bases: TGCAGTGCTTCTAGCGGGGGGGCAGCGGATACGCAGTATTTT.

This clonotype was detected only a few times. CDR3 sequence: CASSRRRDRGANEQFF. The CDR3 coding sequence is TGTGCCAGCAGCAGACGGCGGGACAGGGGGGCAAATGAGCAGTTCTTC. The chain uses TRBV7-9 and TRBJ2-1; the match to TRBD1 covers 11 bases. This CDR3 is 16 amino acids long. Trimming at V came to 5 bases and at J to 7 bases, leaving 10 bases not matched to a gene. Germline V gene lookup returns CDR1 SEHNR and CDR2 FQNEAQ (reference sequence).

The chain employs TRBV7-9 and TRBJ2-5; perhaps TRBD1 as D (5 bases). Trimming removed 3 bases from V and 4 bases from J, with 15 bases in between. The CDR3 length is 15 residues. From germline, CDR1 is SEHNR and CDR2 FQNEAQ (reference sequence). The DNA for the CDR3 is TGTGCCAGCAGCTTCCCCTATTCAAGGGGAGAGACCCAGTACTTC. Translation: CASSFPYSRGETQYF.

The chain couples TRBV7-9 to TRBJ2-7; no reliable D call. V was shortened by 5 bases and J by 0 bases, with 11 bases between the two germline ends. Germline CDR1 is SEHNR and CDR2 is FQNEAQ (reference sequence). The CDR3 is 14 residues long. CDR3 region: CASSPRNTSYEQYF. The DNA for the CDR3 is TGTGCCAGCAGCCCGCGTAACACCTCCTACGAGCAGTACTTC.

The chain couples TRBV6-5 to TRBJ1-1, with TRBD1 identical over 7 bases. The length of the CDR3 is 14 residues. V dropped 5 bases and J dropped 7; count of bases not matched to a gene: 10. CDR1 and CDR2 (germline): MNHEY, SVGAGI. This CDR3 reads CASSTTRQGREAFF. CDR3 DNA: TGTGCCAGCAGTACTACGCGACAGGGACGTGAAGCTTTCTTT.

CDR3: CATSDPQGEGDTDTQYF. The CDR3 region has the DNA TGTGCCACCAGTGATCCACAGGGGGAAGGGGACACAGATACGCAGTATTTT. The gene calls are TRBV24-1 and TRBJ2-3, with 8 bases that match TRBD1. CDR1 KGHDR and CDR2 SFDVKD come from the germline V gene. This CDR3 has 17 residues. V shed 3 bases and J 2 bases; nucleotides not matched to a gene: 9.

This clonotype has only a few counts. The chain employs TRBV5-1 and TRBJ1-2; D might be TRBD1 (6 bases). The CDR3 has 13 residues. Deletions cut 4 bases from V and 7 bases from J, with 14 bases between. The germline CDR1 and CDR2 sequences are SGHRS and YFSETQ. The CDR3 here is CASSTGFPAGYTF. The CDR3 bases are TGCGCCAGCAGCACAGGGTTTCCGGCTGGCTACACCTTC. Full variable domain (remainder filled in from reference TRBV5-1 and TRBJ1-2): KAGVTQTPRYLIKTRGQQVTLSCSPISGHRSVSWYQQTPGQGLQFLFEYFSETQRNKGNFPGRFSGRQFSNSRSEMNVSTLELGDSALYLCASSTGFPAGYTFGSGTRLTVV.

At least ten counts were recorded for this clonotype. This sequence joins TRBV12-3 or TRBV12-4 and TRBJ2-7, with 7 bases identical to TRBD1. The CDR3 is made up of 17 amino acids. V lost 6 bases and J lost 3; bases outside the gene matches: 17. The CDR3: CASRPNRQGVGDYEQYF. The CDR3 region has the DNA TGTGCCAGCAGGCCTAACCGACAGGGTGTAGGGGACTACGAGCAGTACTTC.

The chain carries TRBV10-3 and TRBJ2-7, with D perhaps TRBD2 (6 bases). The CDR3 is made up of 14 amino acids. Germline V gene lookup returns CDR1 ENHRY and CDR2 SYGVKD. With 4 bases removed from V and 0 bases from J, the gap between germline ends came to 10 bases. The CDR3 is CAISGQEGSYEQYV. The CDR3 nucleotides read TGTGCCATCAGTGGGCAGGAGGGCTCCTACGAGCAGTACGTC.